Below are 5 T cell receptor beta chains sequenced from a single sample in a study of blood T cells in healthy people across ages. A second PCR of 7 to 11 cycles used a sample-barcoded 5' primer and a J-beta primer mix. TCRdb itself ran the 5' RACE reads through MiXCR, one entry per CDR3 protein. The sample shows about 720,000 distinct CDR3 sequences, over 20% of them seen only once. Source material: blood. These receptors came from a man in his 70s in good health.

CDR3 DNA: TGTGCCACCCGCGGGGGCAGCTCCTACAATGAGCAGTTCTTC. It yields the protein CATRGGSSYNEQFF. The chain joins TRBV2 to TRBJ2-1; the D gene is possibly TRBD2 (7 bases). The CDR3 sequence is 14 residues long. V was clipped by 10 bases and J by 0 bases, with 13 bases between them. Germline V gene lookup returns CDR1 SNHLY and CDR2 FYNNEI. The full variable domain, with the rest looked up from reference TRBV2 and TRBJ2-1, is EPEVTQTPSHQVTQMGQEVILRCVPISNHLYFYWYRQILGQKVEFLVSFYNNEISEKSEIFDDQFSVERPDGSNFTLKIRSTKLEDSAMYFCATRGGSSYNEQFFGPGTRLTVL.

This clonotype has just a few counts. The chain employs TRBV5-1 and TRBJ2-5, with D uncertain. This CDR3 comprises 15 residues. From germline, CDR1 is SGHRS and CDR2 YFSETQ. Trimming took 0 bases from V and 1 from J, leaving 10 bases between them. DNA for the CDR3: TGCGCCAGCAGCTTGGCTCGGCGCGCCCAAGAGACCCAGTACTTC. It is translated as CASSLARRAQETQYF.

With regard to this clonotype: The conserved phenylalanine or tryptophan normally closing the CDR3 is absent here, so this likely arose from a read error. The genes are TRBV10-3 and TRBJ1-3, with D perhaps TRBD1 (6 bases). This CDR3 contains 14 residues. Trimming took off 4 bases at V and 4 bases at J, with 11 bases between the two ends. Germline loops: CDR1 ENHRY, CDR2 SYGVKD. The CDR3 is CAISAQGSGNTIYL. In nucleotides, the CDR3 is TGTGCCATCAGTGCTCAGGGGTCCGGAAACACCATATATCTT.

In this sample, this clonotype turned up a few times. V usage is TRBV29-1 and J usage is TRBJ2-4; unclear D gene. Germline CDR1 reads SQVTM; CDR2 reads ANQGSEA. This CDR3 contains 11 residues. V lost 7 bases and J 8 bases, leaving 12 bases between the germline ends. This chain's CDR3 is CSGVGGDIQYF. Here the CDR3 DNA reads TGCAGCGGGGTGGGTGGGGACATTCAGTACTTC.

This clonotype was counted only a few times. J is TRBJ1-2 and V is TRBV16; D uncertain. Germline V gene lookup returns CDR1 KGHSY and CDR2 FQNENV. V was cut by 0 bases and J by 6 bases, with 11 bases left in between. The CDR3 is 14 residues long. This chain's CDR3 is CASSQSLGSDGYTF. The CDR3 coding sequence is TGTGCCAGCAGCCAATCGTTGGGCTCGGATGGCTACACCTTC.